Detailed here is one T cell receptor (beta chain). Amplification of TCR alpha and beta CDR3 regions from RNA used iRepertoire nested multiplex PCR. TCRdb recomputed calls from the multiplex PCR reads with MiXCR, one row per CDR3 protein. Among some 99,000 distinct CDR3 sequences listed, 25% to 30% were seen once. The entry originates in a study of glioma-infiltrating T cells. The specimen sequenced was glioma tissue, nonneoplastic brain tissue, or PBMCs (not recorded which). The sequence was obtained from a human donor with low-grade glioma or glioblastoma, undergoing nonglioma brain surgery, or in good health (not recorded which).

The CDR3 is CSVTGTKAFF. The DNA of the CDR3 is TGCAGCGTCACCGGGACGAAAGCTTTCTTT. The rearrangement links TRBV29-1 to TRBJ1-1, with D maybe TRBD1 (5 bases). Trimming removed 6 bases at V and 9 bases at J, with 11 bases between. Germline V gene sequence: CDR1 SQVTM, CDR2 ANQGSEA. The CDR3 loop spans 10 amino acids.